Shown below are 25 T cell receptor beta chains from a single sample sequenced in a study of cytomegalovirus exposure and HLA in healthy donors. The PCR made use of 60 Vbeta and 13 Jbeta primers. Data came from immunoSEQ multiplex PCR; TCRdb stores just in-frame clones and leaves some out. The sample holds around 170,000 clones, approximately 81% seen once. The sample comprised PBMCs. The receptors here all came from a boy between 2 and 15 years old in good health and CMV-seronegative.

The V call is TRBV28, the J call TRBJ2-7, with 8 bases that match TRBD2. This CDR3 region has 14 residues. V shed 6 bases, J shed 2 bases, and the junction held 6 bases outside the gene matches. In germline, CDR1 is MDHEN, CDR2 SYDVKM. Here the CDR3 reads CASSPGLVTYEQYF. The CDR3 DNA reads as TGTGCCAGCAGCCCGGGACTAGTAACCTACGAGCAGTACTTC.

The CDR3 DNA follows: TGTGCCAGCAGTCAGACAGGGGGAGGTACTGAAGCTTTCTTT. Its protein is CASSQTGGGTEAFF. V and J are TRBV7-3 and TRBJ1-1, with 9 bases that match TRBD1. Germline V lookup: CDR1 SGHTA, CDR2 FQGTGA. J lost 5 bases, V lost 6 bases, and 7 bases had no gene match. The CDR3 runs to 14 residues.

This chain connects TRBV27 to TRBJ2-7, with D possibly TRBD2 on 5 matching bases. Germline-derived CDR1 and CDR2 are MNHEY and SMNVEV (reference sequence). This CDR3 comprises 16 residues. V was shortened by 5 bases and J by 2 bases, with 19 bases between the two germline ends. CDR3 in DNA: TGTGCCAGCAGTCCATCCCGGGGAGAAAGCCCCTACGAGCAGTACTTC. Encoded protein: CASSPSRGESPYEQYF.

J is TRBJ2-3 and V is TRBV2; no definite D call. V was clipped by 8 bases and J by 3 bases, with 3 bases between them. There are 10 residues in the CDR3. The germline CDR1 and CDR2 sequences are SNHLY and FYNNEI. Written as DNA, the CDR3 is TGTGCCAGCCCAACAGATACGCAGTATTTT. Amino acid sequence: CASPTDTQYF.

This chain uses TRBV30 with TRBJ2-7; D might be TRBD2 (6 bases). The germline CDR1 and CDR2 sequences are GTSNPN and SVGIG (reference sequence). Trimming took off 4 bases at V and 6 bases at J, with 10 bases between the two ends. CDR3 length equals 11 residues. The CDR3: CAWTVGGEQYF. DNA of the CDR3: TGTGCCTGGACCGTCGGGGGCGAGCAGTACTTC.

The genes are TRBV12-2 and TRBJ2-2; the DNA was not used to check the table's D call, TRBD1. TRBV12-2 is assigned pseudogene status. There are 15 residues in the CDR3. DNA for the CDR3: TGTGCAAAACTCCTGGACAGGGAAGGAACCGGGGAGCTGTTTTTT. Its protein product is CAKLLDREGTGELFF.

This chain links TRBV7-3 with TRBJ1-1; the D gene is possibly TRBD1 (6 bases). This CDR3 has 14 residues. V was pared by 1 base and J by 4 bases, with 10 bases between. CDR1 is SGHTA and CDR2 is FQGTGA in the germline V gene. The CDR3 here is CASSLNRAGTEAFF. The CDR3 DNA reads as TGTGCCAGCAGCTTAAACAGGGCGGGCACTGAAGCTTTCTTT.

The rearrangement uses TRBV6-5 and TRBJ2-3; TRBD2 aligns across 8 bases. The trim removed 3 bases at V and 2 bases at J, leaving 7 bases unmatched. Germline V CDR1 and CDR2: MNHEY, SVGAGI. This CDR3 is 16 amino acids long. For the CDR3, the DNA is TGTGCCAGCAGTTATAGTGCGGGAGGTTCCACAGATACGCAGTATTTT. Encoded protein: CASSYSAGGSTDTQYF.

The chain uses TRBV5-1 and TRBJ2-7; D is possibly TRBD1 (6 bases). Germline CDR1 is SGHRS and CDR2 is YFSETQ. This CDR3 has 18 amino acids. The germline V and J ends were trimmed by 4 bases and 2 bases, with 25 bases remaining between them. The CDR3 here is CASSLLGGQGPFTYEQYF. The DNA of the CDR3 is TGCGCCAGCAGCCTCCTCGGCGGGCAGGGGCCATTCACCTACGAGCAGTACTTC.

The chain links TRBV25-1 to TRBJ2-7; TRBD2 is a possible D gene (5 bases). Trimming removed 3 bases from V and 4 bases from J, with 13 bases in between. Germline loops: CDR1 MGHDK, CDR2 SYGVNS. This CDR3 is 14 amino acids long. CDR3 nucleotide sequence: TGTGCCAGCAGTGAGGGAGCAGATGGGTACGAGCAGTACTTC. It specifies CASSEGADGYEQYF.

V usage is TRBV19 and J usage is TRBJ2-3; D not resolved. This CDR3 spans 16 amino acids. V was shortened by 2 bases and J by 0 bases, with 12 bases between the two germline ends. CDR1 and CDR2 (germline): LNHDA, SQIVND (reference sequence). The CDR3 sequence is CASSILSPPSTDTQYF. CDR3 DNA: TGTGCCAGTAGTATACTTTCTCCTCCTAGCACAGATACGCAGTATTTT.

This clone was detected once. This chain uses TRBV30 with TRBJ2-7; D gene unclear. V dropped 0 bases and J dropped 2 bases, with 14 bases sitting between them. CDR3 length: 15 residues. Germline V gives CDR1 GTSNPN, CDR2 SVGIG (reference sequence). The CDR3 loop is CAWSVFDNSAYEQYF. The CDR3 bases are TGTGCCTGGAGTGTTTTTGACAACTCAGCCTACGAGCAGTACTTC. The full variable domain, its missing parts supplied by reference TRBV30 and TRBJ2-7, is SQTIHQWPATLVQPVGSPLSLECTVEGTSNPNLYWYRQAAGRGLQLLFYSVGIGQISSEVPQNLSASRPQDRQFILSSKKLLLSDSGFYLCAWSVFDNSAYEQYFGPGTRLTVT.

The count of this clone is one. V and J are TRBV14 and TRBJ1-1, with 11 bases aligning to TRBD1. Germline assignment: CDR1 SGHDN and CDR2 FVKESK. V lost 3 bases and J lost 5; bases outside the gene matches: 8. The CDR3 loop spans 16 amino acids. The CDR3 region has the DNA TGTGCCAGCAGCCACGGGACAGGGGGATCGGGAACTGAAGCTTTCTTT. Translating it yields CASSHGTGGSGTEAFF. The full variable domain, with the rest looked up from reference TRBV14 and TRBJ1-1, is EAGVTQFPSHSVIEKGQTVTLRCDPISGHDNLYWYRRVMGKEIKFLLHFVKESKQDESGMPNNRFLAERTGGTYSTLKVQPAELEDSGVYFCASSHGTGGSGTEAFFGQGTRLTVV.

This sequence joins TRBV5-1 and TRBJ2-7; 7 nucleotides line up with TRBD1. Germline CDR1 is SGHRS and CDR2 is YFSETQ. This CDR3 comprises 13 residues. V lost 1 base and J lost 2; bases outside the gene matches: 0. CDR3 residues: CASSLRGPYEQYF. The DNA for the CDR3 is TGCGCCAGCAGCTTGAGGGGGCCCTACGAGCAGTACTTC.

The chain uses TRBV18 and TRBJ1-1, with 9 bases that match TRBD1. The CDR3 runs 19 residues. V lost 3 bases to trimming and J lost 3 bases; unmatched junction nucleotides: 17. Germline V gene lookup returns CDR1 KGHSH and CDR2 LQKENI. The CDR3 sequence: CASSPGARKTGGLDTEAFF. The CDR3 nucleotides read TGTGCCAGCTCACCGGGAGCTAGAAAAACAGGGGGCTTGGACACTGAAGCTTTCTTT.

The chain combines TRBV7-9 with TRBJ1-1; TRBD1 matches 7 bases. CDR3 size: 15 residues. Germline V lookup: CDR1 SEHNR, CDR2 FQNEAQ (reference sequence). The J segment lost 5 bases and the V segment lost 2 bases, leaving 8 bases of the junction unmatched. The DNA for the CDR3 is TGTGCCAGCAGCTTAATCAGGGGGAGGCGGACTGAAGCTTTCTTT. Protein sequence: CASSLIRGRRTEAFF.

CDR3 bases: TGTGCCAGCAGCTTAGGGGGGGAAGTGAATGAGCAGTTCTTC. As protein: CASSLGGEVNEQFF. This rearrangement joins TRBV7-9 to TRBJ2-1; D perhaps matches TRBD2 (6 bases). The CDR3 runs 14 residues. Germline-derived CDR1 and CDR2 are SEHNR and FQNEAQ (reference sequence). V was trimmed by 1 base and J by 7 bases, leaving 11 bases between them.

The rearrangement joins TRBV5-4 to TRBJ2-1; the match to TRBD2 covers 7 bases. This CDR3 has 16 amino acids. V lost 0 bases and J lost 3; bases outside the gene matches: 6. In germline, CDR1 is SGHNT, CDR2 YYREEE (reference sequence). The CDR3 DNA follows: TGTGCCAGCAGCTTGGCGTTCAGGGACTACTACAATGAGCAGTTCTTC. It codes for CASSLAFRDYYNEQFF.

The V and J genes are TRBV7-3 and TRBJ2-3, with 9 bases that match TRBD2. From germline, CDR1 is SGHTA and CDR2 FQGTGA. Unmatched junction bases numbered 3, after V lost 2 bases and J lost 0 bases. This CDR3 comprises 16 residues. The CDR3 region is CASSLGLAGSTDTQYF. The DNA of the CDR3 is TGTGCCAGCAGCTTAGGGCTAGCGGGGAGCACAGATACGCAGTATTTT.

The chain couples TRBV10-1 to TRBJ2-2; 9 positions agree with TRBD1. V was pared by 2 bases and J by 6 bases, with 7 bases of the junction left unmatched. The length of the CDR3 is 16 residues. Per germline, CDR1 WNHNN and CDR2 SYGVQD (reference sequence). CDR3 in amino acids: CASSETGTGYAGELFF. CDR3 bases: TGCGCCAGCAGTGAGACCGGGACAGGGTACGCCGGGGAGCTGTTTTTT.

The CDR3 is CASSPFQGAFGYTF. CDR3 DNA: TGCGCCAGCAGCCCCTTCCAGGGGGCGTTTGGCTACACCTTC. This rearrangement joins TRBV5-1 to TRBJ1-2; TRBD1 matches at 8 bases. The CDR3 has 14 amino acids. The V gene end was trimmed by 4 bases and the J gene end by 7 bases; junction bases not matched to a gene: 9. Germline V CDR1 and CDR2: SGHRS, YFSETQ.

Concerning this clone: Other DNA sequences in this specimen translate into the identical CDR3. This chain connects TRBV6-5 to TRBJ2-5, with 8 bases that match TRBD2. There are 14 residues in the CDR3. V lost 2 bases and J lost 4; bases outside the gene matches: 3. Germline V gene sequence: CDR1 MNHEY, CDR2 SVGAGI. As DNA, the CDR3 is TGTGCCAGCAGTTACCTCGCGGGAGGAGAGACCCAGTACTTC. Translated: CASSYLAGGETQYF.

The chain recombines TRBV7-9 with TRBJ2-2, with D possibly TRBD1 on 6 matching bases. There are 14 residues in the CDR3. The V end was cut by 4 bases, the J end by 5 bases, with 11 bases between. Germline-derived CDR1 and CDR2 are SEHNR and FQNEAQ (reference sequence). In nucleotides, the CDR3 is TGTGCCAGCAGCTGGACAGTACTTACCGGGGAGCTGTTTTTT. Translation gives CASSWTVLTGELFF. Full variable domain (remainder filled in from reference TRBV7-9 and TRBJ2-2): DTGVSQNPRHKITKRGQNVTFRCDPISEHNRLYWYRQTLGQGPEFLTYFQNEAQLEKSRLLSDRFSAERPKGSFSTLEIQRTEQGDSAMYLCASSWTVLTGELFFGEGSRLTVL.

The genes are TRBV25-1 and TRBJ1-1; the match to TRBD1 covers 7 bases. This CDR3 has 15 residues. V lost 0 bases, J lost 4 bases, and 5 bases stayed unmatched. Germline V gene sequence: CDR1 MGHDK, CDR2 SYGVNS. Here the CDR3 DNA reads TGTGCCAGCAGTGAATATAGGGGGCTAATCACTGAAGCTTTCTTT. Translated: CASSEYRGLITEAFF. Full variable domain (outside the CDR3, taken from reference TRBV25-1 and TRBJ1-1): EADIYQTPRYLVIGTGKKITLECSQTMGHDKMYWYQQDPGMELHLIHYSYGVNSTEKGDLSSESTVSRIRTEHFPLTLESARPSHTSQYLCASSEYRGLITEAFFGQGTRLTVV.

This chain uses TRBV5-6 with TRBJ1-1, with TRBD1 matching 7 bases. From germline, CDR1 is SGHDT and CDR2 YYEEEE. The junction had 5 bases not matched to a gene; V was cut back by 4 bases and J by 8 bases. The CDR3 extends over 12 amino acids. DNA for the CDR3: TGTGCCAGCAGCCCGGGGACAGCCGAAGCTTTCTTT. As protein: CASSPGTAEAFF.